This TCR beta chain is drawn from a study of blood T cell repertoires in COVID-19. The data were produced by immunoSEQ multiplex PCR, yet TCRdb's version contains in-frame clones alone and is incomplete. The sample records approximately 200,000 clones, approximately 86% being singletons. Details on this clone: The sample has other DNA sequences that encode this CDR3 too.

This TCR was recovered from a woman aged 25 to 39 who had been exposed to COVID-19. The sample comprised PBMCs or T cells enriched from blood (not recorded which).

CDR3 sequence: CASSVGGGGNQPQHF. CDR3 DNA sequence: TGTGCCAGCAGCGTGGGAGGGGGAGGCAATCAGCCCCAGCATTTT. V and J are TRBV9 and TRBJ1-5; D may be TRBD1 (6 bases). From germline, CDR1 is SGDLS and CDR2 YYNGEE. The V end lost 2 bases, the J end lost 2 bases, and 11 bases lay between the germline ends. The CDR3 runs 15 residues.